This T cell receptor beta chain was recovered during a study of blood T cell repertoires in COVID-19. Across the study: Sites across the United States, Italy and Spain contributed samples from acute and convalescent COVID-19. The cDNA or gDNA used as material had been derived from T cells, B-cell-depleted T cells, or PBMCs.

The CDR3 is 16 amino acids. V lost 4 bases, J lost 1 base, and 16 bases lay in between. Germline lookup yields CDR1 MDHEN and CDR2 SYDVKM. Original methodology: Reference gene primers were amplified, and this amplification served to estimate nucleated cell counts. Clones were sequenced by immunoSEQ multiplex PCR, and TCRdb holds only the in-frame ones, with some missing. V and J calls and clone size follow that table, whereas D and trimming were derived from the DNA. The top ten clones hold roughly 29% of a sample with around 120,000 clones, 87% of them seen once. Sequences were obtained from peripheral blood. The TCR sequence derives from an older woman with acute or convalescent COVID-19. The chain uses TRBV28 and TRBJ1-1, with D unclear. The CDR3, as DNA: TGTGCCAGCAGTTCTTCACCTAGGAGCCCGAACACTGAAGCTTTCTTT. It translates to CASSSSPRSPNTEAFF.